Below, 19 T cell receptor beta chains from the same sample are listed, as sequenced in a study of tumor-infiltrating lymphocytes in localized non-small cell lung cancer. Assay used: immunoSEQ multiplex PCR; TCRdb lists only in-frame clones, some missing. The data contain more than 10,000 clones, around four fifths of them singletons. Sequenced input: uninvolved lung tissue not adjacent to the tumor. All receptors derive from a human donor with non-small cell lung cancer.

The V and J genes are TRBV7-6 and TRBJ2-7; 8 bases are shared with TRBD2. V dropped 5 bases and J dropped 3; count of bases not matched to a gene: 15. This CDR3 is built from 17 residues. CDR1 and CDR2 (germline): SGHVS, FNYEAQ. The DNA for the CDR3 is TGTGCCAGCAGCGCGGATCTAGCGGGCGGGGGGCACTACGAGCAGTACTTC. It translates to CASSADLAGGGHYEQYF.

The table lists this clone with a few counts. The chain joins TRBV4-3 to TRBJ1-2; D call uncertain. Germline CDR1 LGHNA, CDR2 YSLEER. The ends were cut back, 0 bases at V and 2 bases at J, with 10 bases in the middle. The CDR3 is made up of 15 amino acids. The CDR3 reads CASSQESAQNYGYTF. The CDR3 DNA is TGCGCCAGCAGCCAAGAGAGTGCTCAAAACTATGGCTACACCTTC.

V and J are TRBV5-8 and TRBJ1-5, with D uncertain. The CDR3 runs 14 residues. Trimming removed 0 bases at V and 6 bases at J, with 10 bases between. In germline, CDR1 is SGHTS, CDR2 YDEGEE. CDR3 loop: CASSLASGIQPQHF. CDR3 nucleotides: TGTGCCAGCAGCTTGGCTTCGGGGATTCAGCCCCAGCATTTT.

The V call is TRBV25-1, the J call TRBJ1-2; weak D call: TRBD1 (5 bases). Germline assignment: CDR1 MGHDK and CDR2 SYGVNS. The CDR3 length is 14 residues. The V end was cut by 3 bases, the J end by 2 bases, with 10 bases between. DNA for the CDR3: TGTGCCAGCAGTGAGTGGGGGGGAAACTATGGCTACACCTTC. It is translated as CASSEWGGNYGYTF.

The CDR3 loop reads CASSQDRNTGELFF. The CDR3 nucleotides are TGTGCCAGCAGCCAAGATAGAAACACCGGGGAGCTGTTTTTT. The genes are TRBV4-2 and TRBJ2-2, with D unresolved. This CDR3 is built from 14 residues. Per the germline V gene, CDR1 is LGHNA and CDR2 is YNFKEQ. V was clipped by 0 bases and J by 2 bases, with 4 bases between them.

This clone is deemed medium-sized. The CDR3 nucleotides read TGTGCCAGTAGTACTGGGGGCCAGCAGTATTTT. This gives the protein CASSTGGQQYF. J is TRBJ2-3 and V is TRBV19, with a possible D match to TRBD1 (6 bases). The V end lost 4 bases, the J end lost 11 bases, and 10 bases lay between the germline ends. Per germline, CDR1 LNHDA and CDR2 SQIVND (reference sequence). The CDR3 runs 11 residues.

The chain carries TRBV18 and TRBJ1-5; D perhaps matches TRBD1 (6 bases). Germline V CDR1 and CDR2: KGHSH, LQKENI. The CDR3 has 14 amino acids. Trimming removed 6 bases at V and 2 bases at J, with 11 bases between. The CDR3: CASSGGQGNQPQHF. The CDR3 DNA reads as TGTGCCAGCTCCGGGGGGCAGGGCAATCAGCCCCAGCATTTT.

The J gene is TRBJ2-1, the V gene TRBV6-5; D perhaps matches TRBD1 (5 bases). Germline V gene sequence: CDR1 MNHEY, CDR2 SVGAGI. CDR3 length equals 12 residues. The germline V and J ends were trimmed by 6 bases and 14 bases, with 17 bases remaining between them. For the CDR3, the DNA is TGTGCCAGCAGACCAGACAGCAAGCAGGAGTTCTTC. Its protein product is CASRPDSKQEFF.

The V call is TRBV6-4, the J call TRBJ1-2, with D tentatively TRBD1 (6 bases). V lost 6 bases and J 4 bases, leaving 15 bases between the germline ends. Germline-derived CDR1 and CDR2 are MRHNA and SNTAGT. CDR3 size: 14 residues. The CDR3 is CASSPGGQPYGYTF. The CDR3 nucleotides read TGTGCCAGCAGCCCCGGAGGACAGCCCTATGGCTACACCTTC.

The chain has TRBV5-1 and TRBJ2-7, with no clear D. From germline, CDR1 is SGHRS and CDR2 YFSETQ. The CDR3 loop spans 13 amino acids. Trimming stripped 4 bases from V and 4 bases from J, with 12 bases between. This CDR3 is CASSLTLGYEQYF. DNA for the CDR3: TGCGCCAGCAGCCTGACTTTGGGTTACGAGCAGTACTTC.

V and J are TRBV9 and TRBJ2-1, with D possibly being TRBD1 (5 bases). The V end was cut by 4 bases, the J end by 9 bases, with 23 bases between. This CDR3 has 16 amino acids. Germline V CDR1 and CDR2: SGDLS, YYNGEE. The DNA of the CDR3 is TGTGCCAGCAGCCCCGAAGGTGGGCAGGGCTTTCGTGAGCAGTTCTTC. Amino acids: CASSPEGGQGFREQFF.

In its sample, this clone was seen a few times. This sequence joins TRBV6-6 and TRBJ1-1; no firm D call. Between the trimmed V and J ends, which lost 10 bases and 10 bases, there was a span of 13 bases. The length of the CDR3 is 10 residues. Germline-derived CDR1 and CDR2 are MNHNY and SVGAGI (reference sequence). In DNA form, the CDR3 reads TGTGCCACCTTCCTTTCGAGAGCTTTCTTT. Protein product: CATFLSRAFF.

V and J are TRBV2 and TRBJ2-4; D possibly corresponds to TRBD2 (6 bases). Trimming cost V 5 bases and J 2 bases, with 19 bases left between them. The CDR3 sequence is 17 residues long. Germline V lookup: CDR1 SNHLY, CDR2 FYNNEI. CDR3 sequence: CASSLRGDSVTKNIQYF. CDR3 nucleotide sequence: TGTGCCAGCAGTTTACGCGGGGATTCTGTAACCAAAAACATTCAGTACTTC.

The genes are TRBV7-2 and TRBJ2-1; D is perhaps TRBD1 (6 bases). Trimming pared 5 bases from V and 9 bases from J, leaving 14 bases between. The CDR3 is 13 amino acids. The germline V gene encodes CDR1 SGHTA and CDR2 FQGNSA. CDR3 loop: CASSRDRGGEQFF. CDR3 in DNA: TGTGCCAGCAGCCGCGACAGAGGGGGTGAGCAGTTCTTC.

The V call is TRBV5-4, the J call TRBJ2-3; D is perhaps TRBD2 (6 bases). Per germline, CDR1 SGHNT and CDR2 YYREEE (reference sequence). The CDR3 is 14 residues long. V was shortened by 5 bases and J by 6 bases, with 16 bases between the two germline ends. CDR3 sequence reads: CASSPMTSPDTQYF. The CDR3 DNA sequence: TGTGCCAGCAGTCCCATGACTAGTCCCGATACGCAGTATTTT.

This clone was counted once. The CDR3 DNA follows: TGTGCCAGCAGCTCTCACAACGAGCAGTACTTC. This gives the protein CASSSHNEQYF. This rearrangement joins TRBV7-6 to TRBJ2-7; D not resolved. Trimming removed 4 bases from V and 5 bases from J, with 6 bases in between. The CDR3 contains 11 residues. Germline V lookup: CDR1 SGHVS, CDR2 FNYEAQ.

The chain has TRBV9 and TRBJ2-7, with D perhaps TRBD2 (6 bases). Germline V gene sequence: CDR1 SGDLS, CDR2 YYNGEE. V lost 7 bases and J 0 bases, leaving 11 bases between the germline ends. This CDR3 is 13 amino acids long. CDR3 loop: CASGGVPSYEQYF. The DNA for the CDR3 is TGTGCCAGCGGAGGGGTCCCCTCCTACGAGCAGTACTTC.

V and J are TRBV15 and TRBJ1-3, with no clear D. CDR3 length equals 17 residues. V lost 0 bases and J 0 bases, leaving 12 bases between the germline ends. Germline CDR1 reads LNHNV; CDR2 reads YYDKDF (reference sequence). This CDR3 is CATSRDEPTSSGNTIYF. The CDR3 nucleotides are TGTGCCACCAGCAGAGATGAACCAACTAGCTCTGGAAACACCATATATTTT.

J is TRBJ2-1 and V is TRBV7-8, with 8 nucleotides matching TRBD2. The CDR3 is made up of 17 amino acids. V lost 1 base to trimming and J lost 4 bases; unmatched junction nucleotides: 9. Germline V gives CDR1 SGHVS, CDR2 FQNEAQ. In DNA, the CDR3 is TGTGCCAGCAGCTTAGTGGGGTCGCGGGGGGCGTACAATGAGCAGTTCTTC. It encodes CASSLVGSRGAYNEQFF.